A selection of T cell receptor beta chains follows, all from one sample in a study of OX40 agonist ivuxolimab in advanced cancers. The protocol was immunoSEQ multiplex PCR, while the TCRdb copy is restricted to in-frame clones and leaves out a portion. The sample contains around 60,000 clones, under 85% of which appear only once. Here the sequenced sample was CD4+ or CD8+ T cells sorted from blood, taken in a trial of the OX40 agonist ivuxolimab. The receptor set was obtained from an adult with an advanced solid tumor such as melanoma, head and neck, liver or kidney cancer. Both conserved end residues are trimmed from each CDR3.

V	CDR3
TRBV2	ASSGTVGFTDTQY
TRBV11-2	ASSLGRNSGANVLT
TRBV19	ASGNVADTQY
TRBV5-8	ASSAVDRAGYGYT
TRBV7-3	ASSPSGGGNTGELF
TRBV10-3	AISDFTSRPGQNYGYT
TRBV5-4	ASSLAGRSEQF
TRBV6-5	ASSYQGAANEKLF
TRBV6-1	ASSESPSTGYQPQH
TRBV11-2	ASSLTDRGAKNIQY
TRBV7-8	ASSLRQGRSKNIQY
TRBV7-3	ASSLNGLDDNEQF
TRBV6-5	ASRKWGNYGYT
TRBV5-1	ASSLWGTSGFNEQF
TRBV2	ASSERGRWTEKLF
TRBV27	ASSAGAVGNQPQH
TRBV7-8	ASSRTGDTDTQY
TRBV7-9	ASSLTPGEQETQY
TRBV25-1	ASSEYTRTGDFT
TRBV10-3	ATSGQGARGYEQY
TRBV5-6	ASSLIWDRGYGYT
TRBV6-5	ATVGTANSPLH
TRBV15	ATSRDLNTMNTEAF
TRBV9	ASSVVGEIYNEQF
TRBV27	ASSFSLGSYEQY
TRBV7-8	ASSFRVSNNEQF
TRBV7-2	ASSLVSGALSGANVLT
TRBV10-3	AIRDSVMNTEAF
TRBV5-1	ASSLLASQETQY
TRBV18	ASFHGVYGYT
TRBV11-2	ASSLAGRQPQH
TRBV28	ASTLGQGNSPLH
TRBV7-9	ASSLWPAGGYYEQY
TRBV27	ASSLQEQETQY
TRBV5-1	ASSLGGGNNYGYT
TRBV19	ASSTPGTAPYGYT
TRBV7-8	ASSFTRPNTEAF
TRBV2	ASSLAQDSNAQY
TRBV7-8	ASSLVLSGWYPTGELF
TRBV5-1	ASSLGGGDYHNEQF
TRBV7-2	ALRGLAEETQY
TRBV7-2	ASSLGGIAGRSYEQY
TRBV2	ASSLEGGGYNEQF
TRBV7-9	ASGVLDYEQY
TRBV6-1	ASSERAGRSSYNSPLH
TRBV7-9	ASSQGGGTGRVEQY
TRBV6-5	ASSRRGEAF
TRBV7-8	ASSLDRGSFQQF
TRBV18	ASSWTGGSSEQY
TRBV7-9	ASSLANGVNQPQH
TRBV7-8	ASSLGRSGLAGGSSYNEQF
TRBV11-3	ASSPDRGGETQY